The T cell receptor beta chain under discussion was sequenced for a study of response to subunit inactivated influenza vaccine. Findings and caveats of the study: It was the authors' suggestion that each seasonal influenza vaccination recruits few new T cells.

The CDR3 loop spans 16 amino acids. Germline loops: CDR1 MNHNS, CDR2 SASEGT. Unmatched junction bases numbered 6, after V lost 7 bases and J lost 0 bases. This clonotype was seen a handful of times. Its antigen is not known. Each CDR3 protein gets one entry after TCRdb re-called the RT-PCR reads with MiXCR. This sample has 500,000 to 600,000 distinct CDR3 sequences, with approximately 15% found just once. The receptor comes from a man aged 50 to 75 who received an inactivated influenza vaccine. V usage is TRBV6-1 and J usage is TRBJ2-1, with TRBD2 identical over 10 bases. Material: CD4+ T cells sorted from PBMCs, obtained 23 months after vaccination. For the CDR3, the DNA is TGTGCCAGCAAGAGCGGGAGGGGGGGCTCCTACAATGAGCAGTTCTTC. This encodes CASKSGRGGSYNEQFF.